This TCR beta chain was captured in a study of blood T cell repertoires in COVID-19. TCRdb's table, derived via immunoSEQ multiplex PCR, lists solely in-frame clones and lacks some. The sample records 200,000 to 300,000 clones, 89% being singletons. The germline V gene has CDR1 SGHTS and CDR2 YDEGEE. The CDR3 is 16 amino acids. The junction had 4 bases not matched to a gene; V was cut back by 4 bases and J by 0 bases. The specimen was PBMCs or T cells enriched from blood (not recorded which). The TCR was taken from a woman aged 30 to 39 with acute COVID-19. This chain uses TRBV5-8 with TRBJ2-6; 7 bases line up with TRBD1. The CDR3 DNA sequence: TGTGCCAGCAGCAGAGGACAGGCCTCTGGGGCCAACGTCCTGACTTTC. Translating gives CASSRGQASGANVLTF.